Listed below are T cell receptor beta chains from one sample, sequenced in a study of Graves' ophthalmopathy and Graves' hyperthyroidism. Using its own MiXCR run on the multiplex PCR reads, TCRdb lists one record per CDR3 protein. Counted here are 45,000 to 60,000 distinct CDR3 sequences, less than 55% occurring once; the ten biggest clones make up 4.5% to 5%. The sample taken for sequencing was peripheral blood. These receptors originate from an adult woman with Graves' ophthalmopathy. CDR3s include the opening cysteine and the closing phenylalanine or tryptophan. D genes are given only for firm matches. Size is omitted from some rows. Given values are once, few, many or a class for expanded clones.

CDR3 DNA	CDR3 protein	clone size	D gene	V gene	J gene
TGTGCCAGCAGCCCCGGGACTAGCGCTTACGAGCAGTACTTC	CASSPGTSAYEQYF	many	TRBD2	TRBV6-1	TRBJ2-7
TGTGCCAGCAACCAACTAGCGGGAGGCAATGAGCAGTTCTTC	CASNQLAGGNEQFF	once	TRBD2	TRBV6-2/TRBV6-3	TRBJ2-1
TGTGCCAGCAGCCCCGCGGGGGGGGACAATGAGCAGTTCTTC	CASSPAGGDNEQFF	.	TRBD2	TRBV7-8	TRBJ2-1
TGTGCCAGCAGCCTGAGGGGGTGGGAGCAGTACTTC	CASSLRGWEQYF	.	.	TRBV7-2	TRBJ2-7
TGCGCCAGCAGCTTGGTCCTGGGGGTCAATGAGCAGTTCTTC	CASSLVLGVNEQFF	.	.	TRBV5-1	TRBJ2-1
TGTGCCAGCAGTTACGGGAGTAGGGTCGGGGAGCTGTCTTTT	CASSYGSRVGELSF	.	.	TRBV6-5	TRBJ2-2
TGTGCCAGCAGCCATAGGACAGGGGATACCGGGGAGCAGTACTTC	CASSHRTGDTGEQYF	.	TRBD1	TRBV4-2	TRBJ2-7
TGCAGTGCTAGAGGTGGCTTCGCGGAACTAGCGGGAGTCGCCGGGGAGCTGTTTTTT	CSARGGFAELAGVAGELFF	.	TRBD2	TRBV20-1	TRBJ2-2
TGTGCCGGTAGTGGCGGTGAGACAAGGACACGTCGAGAGACCCAGTACTTC	CAGSGGETRTRRETQYF	.	.	TRBV19	TRBJ2-5
TGTGCCAGCAGTACAGACAGGGCGAACACTGAAGCTTTCTTT	CASSTDRANTEAFF	many	TRBD1	TRBV6-5	TRBJ1-1
TGTGCCAGCAGCTTAACCGGGGACCAGCCCCAGTACTTC	CASSLTGDQPQYF	once	.	TRBV7-8	TRBJ2-5
TGTGCCAGCAGTTTATATGGACAGGGCACAGATACGCAGTATTTT	CASSLYGQGTDTQYF	many	TRBD1	TRBV28	TRBJ2-3
TGTGCCAGAGGGGGAAAGGCCTACGGGCAGTACTTC	CARGGKAYGQYF	.	.	TRBV12-3/TRBV12-4	TRBJ2-7
TGTGCCAGCAGCTTATCGGGGCTGTGCTCTGGGGCCAACGTCCTGACTTTC	CASSLSGLCSGANVLTF	.	.	TRBV7-8	TRBJ2-6
TGTGCCAGCAGCCCCCTAGAGCTAGGGAACACTGAAGCTTTCTTT	CASSPLELGNTEAFF	.	.	TRBV7-2	TRBJ1-1
TGCAGTGCTAGAGATCCCGGGCGCTCCTACGAGCAGTACTTC	CSARDPGRSYEQYF	many	.	TRBV20-1	TRBJ2-7
TGTGCCAGCAGCCTTACGGAGAGCACAGATACGCAGTATTTT	CASSLTESTDTQYF	.	.	TRBV7-2	TRBJ2-3
TGCAGTGGTACTCCCCCCTCCTACAATGTGCAGTCCTTC	CSGTPPSYNVQSF	.	.	TRBV20-1	TRBJ2-1
TGTGCCAGCGGAGGGACTAGCGGGAGGGCCAGCACAGATACGCAGTATTTT	CASGGTSGRASTDTQYF	many	TRBD2	TRBV6-6	TRBJ2-3
TGCGCCAGCAGCTTGGCGGGACCCTACGAGCAGTACTTC	CASSLAGPYEQYF	many	.	TRBV5-1	TRBJ2-7
TGTGCCAGCAAAAGTGCGGGAGGCGAACCCTACGAGCAGTACTTC	CASKSAGGEPYEQYF	many	TRBD2	TRBV6-5	TRBJ2-7
TGTGCCATCAGTGGGACAGGGCCCAACGAGCAGTACTTC	CAISGTGPNEQYF	.	TRBD1	TRBV10-3	TRBJ2-7
TGTGCCAGCAGCTCCGGACAGACCAGTCAGCCCCAGCATTTT	CASSSGQTSQPQHF	.	.	TRBV24-1	TRBJ1-5
TGTGCCAGCAGTGACCCCACCGGGACAGGGAACACCGGGGAGCTGTTTTTT	CASSDPTGTGNTGELFF	many	TRBD1	TRBV6-6	TRBJ2-2
TGTGCCACCAGCAGACTAGCAGGAGACGAGCAGTACTTC	CATSRLAGDEQYF	.	.	TRBV15	TRBJ2-7
TGCAGCGTAGGGGGAGATGGGTTCTCCGATACGCAGTATTTT	CSVGGDGFSDTQYF	.	.	TRBV29-1	TRBJ2-3
TGTGCCAGCAGTCCAACCGGGGACTTTTTGAACACTGAAGCTTTCTTT	CASSPTGDFLNTEAFF	once	.	TRBV27	TRBJ1-1
TGCGCCAGCTTGAGAGGGCCGGGCGGTCAGGGGCAGTATTTC	CASLRGPGGQGQYF	.	.	TRBV5-1	TRBJ2-7
TGCAGTGCTAGAGTCCTGGGACAGCGCTATGGCTACACCTTC	CSARVLGQRYGYTF	.	TRBD1	TRBV20-1	TRBJ1-2
TGCAGTGCTAAAGAGGCACGCAGATTGAACACTGAAGCTTTCTTT	CSAKEARRLNTEAFF	.	.	TRBV20-1	TRBJ1-1
TGTGCCAGCAGTGGGTTGGGTCGAAACACTGAAGCTTTCTTT	CASSGLGRNTEAFF	once	.	TRBV25-1	TRBJ1-1
TGTGCCAGCAGCCCCCAGGGCAGGGGGGAGACCCAGTACTTC	CASSPQGRGETQYF	.	TRBD1	TRBV9	TRBJ2-5
TGCGCCAGCAGCTTGGGTTATAATGAAAAACTGTTTTTT	CASSLGYNEKLFF	many	.	TRBV5-1	TRBJ1-4
TGCAGTGCTACACCCGGACAGGGGGGTTCTAACTACGAGCAGTACTTC	CSATPGQGGSNYEQYF	many	TRBD1	TRBV20-1	TRBJ2-7
TGCAGTGCCCGTGGACTAGCTTTGACAGATACGCAGTATTTT	CSARGLALTDTQYF	.	TRBD2	TRBV20-1	TRBJ2-3
TGTGCCACCAGCAGAGCTCTTGGGACTAGCGGCACAGATACGCAGTATTTT	CATSRALGTSGTDTQYF	few	TRBD2	TRBV15	TRBJ2-3